One TCR beta chain is described in this entry. Its target is not known. These data come from a study of graft-versus-host responses after intestinal transplantation. Only in-frame clones appear in the TCRdb table, and some are missing; sequencing was by immunoSEQ multiplex PCR. The table records over 90,000 clones, 91% of them present only once. CDR1 is LNHDA, CDR2 SQIVND, per germline (reference sequence). Trimming pared 2 bases from V and 8 bases from J, leaving 12 bases between. The CDR3 runs 13 residues. This TCR was sampled from a human donor who was the organ donor for an intestinal transplant. The genes are TRBV19 and TRBJ1-2; D is undetermined. This specimen consisted of unstimulated CD4+ T cells sorted from spleen or lymph node cells, obtained before transplant. The CDR3, as DNA: TGTGCCAGTAGTATAATGAGAGGGAACGGCTACACCTTC. This translates into CASSIMRGNGYTF.